These T cell receptor beta chains were read from a single sample in a study of cytomegalovirus exposure and HLA in healthy donors. Clones were read by immunoSEQ multiplex PCR, and TCRdb kept only the in-frame ones, dropping some. This sample carries more than 110,000 clones, 80% of them seen once, and the ten largest clones take 6.5% to 7%. Sequencing was carried out using PBMCs. The source is a man between 40 and 49 years old in good health and CMV-seropositive. Each CDR3 is given with its conserved first and last residue. A D gene is named only where the DNA matches it firmly. Some rows have no size entry. The others give once, few or many, or a class for an expanded clone.

abundance	len	v_gene	j_gene	d_gene	CDR3aa	CDR3nt
-	15	TRBV4-3	TRBJ1-1	-	CASSQDHRRNTEAFF	TGCGCCAGCAGCCAAGACCACAGGCGGAACACTGAAGCTTTCTTT
few	15	TRBV28	TRBJ1-4	-	CASSRAGSANEKLFF	TGTGCCAGCAGTCGAGCAGGGTCGGCTAATGAAAAACTGTTTTTT
-	16	TRBV4-1	TRBJ1-5	-	CASSPGPGGANQPQHF	TGCGCCAGCAGCCCAGGTCCAGGTGGGGCCAATCAGCCCCAGCATTTT
-	13	TRBV18	TRBJ2-5	TRBD1	CASSPSGGQTQYF	TGTGCCAGCTCACCTTCAGGGGGACAGACCCAGTACTTC
-	16	TRBV5-1	TRBJ1-1	-	CASSSPGGRSNTEAFF	TGCGCCAGCAGCTCGCCGGGGGGCAGATCGAACACTGAAGCTTTCTTT
-	13	TRBV7-2	TRBJ2-5	-	CASTRGEVETQYF	TGTGCCAGCACCAGGGGGGAAGTAGAGACCCAGTACTTC
few	19	TRBV5-8	TRBJ2-1	TRBD2	CASSLYGLAGGVNYNEQFF	TGTGCCAGCAGCTTGTATGGACTAGCGGGAGGGGTCAACTACAATGAGCAGTTCTTC
-	14	TRBV6-5	TRBJ1-6	TRBD1	CASSARQGNSPLHF	TGTGCCAGCAGTGCTCGACAGGGGAATTCCCCCCTCCACTTT
-	13	TRBV9	TRBJ1-2	-	CASSVVGGIGYTF	TGTGCCAGCAGCGTAGTGGGGGGGATTGGCTACACCTTC
-	14	TRBV5-1	TRBJ2-7	-	CASSLGLSSYEQYF	TGCGCCAGCAGCCTCGGACTTAGCTCCTACGAGCAGTACTTC
-	13	TRBV27	TRBJ2-1	TRBD2	CASSLSLAGEQFF	TGTGCCAGCAGTTTGAGCCTAGCGGGAGAGCAGTTCTTC
-	15	TRBV6-5	TRBJ1-5	-	CASRRADISNQPQHF	TGTGCCAGCAGGCGCGCGGATATTTCAAATCAGCCCCAGCATTTT
once	19	TRBV5-1	TRBJ2-3	TRBD2	CASSLEGFISGGVPDTQYF	TGCGCCAGCAGCTTGGAGGGGTTTATTAGCGGGGGTGTACCAGATACGCAGTATTTT
-	13	TRBV4-3	TRBJ2-7	-	CASSLQGGYEQYF	TGCGCCAGCAGCCTTCAGGGTGGGTACGAGCAGTACTTC
-	16	TRBV7-9	TRBJ2-7	TRBD1	CASSSLPGQGLGEQYF	TGTGCCAGCAGCTCACTCCCGGGACAGGGTCTGGGTGAGCAGTACTTC
once	15	TRBV6-5	TRBJ2-7	-	CASSTEPDNRYEQYF	TGTGCCAGCAGTACAGAACCCGATAACCGCTACGAGCAGTACTTC
once	16	TRBV5-1	TRBJ2-7	TRBD2	CASSRNVASGTYEQYF	TGCGCCAGCAGCCGAAATGTGGCTAGCGGAACCTACGAGCAGTACTTC
-	14	TRBV27	TRBJ2-7	TRBD2	CASSFQAGAYEQYF	TGTGCCAGCAGTTTCCAAGCGGGGGCCTACGAGCAGTACTTC
-	16	TRBV18	TRBJ1-1	TRBD1	CASSPRVPGTGGMAFF	TGTGCCAGCTCACCACGGGTACCCGGGACAGGGGGTATGGCTTTCTTT
-	14	TRBV28	TRBJ2-7	TRBD1	CATTAGTGVGEQYF	TGTGCCACGACGGCCGGGACAGGGGTTGGCGAGCAGTACTTC
-	15	TRBV29-1	TRBJ2-2	TRBD1	CSVSTGGVGTGELFF	TGCAGCGTTTCGACAGGGGGCGTTGGCACCGGGGAGCTGTTTTTT
-	13	TRBV6-1	TRBJ2-5	TRBD1	CASIRTGGETQYF	TGTGCCAGCATTAGGACAGGGGGCGAAACCCAGTACTTC
-	14	TRBV6-5	TRBJ2-7	-	CASSLSPGAYEQYF	TGTGCCAGCAGTCTCTCCCCGGGGGCCTACGAGCAGTACTTC
-	15	TRBV6-5	TRBJ2-1	-	CASSNAGASTHEQFF	TGTGCCAGCAGCAATGCAGGGGCCTCAACCCATGAGCAGTTCTTC
-	15	TRBV6-5	TRBJ1-6	-	CASSYAQARNSPLHF	TGTGCCAGCAGTTACGCGCAAGCTCGAAATTCACCCCTCCACTTT
few	17	TRBV7-9	TRBJ1-4	-	CASTSRRGPATNEKLFF	TGTGCCAGCACGTCTCGGCGGGGGCCTGCAACTAATGAAAAACTGTTTTTT
-	18	TRBV6-1	TRBJ2-7	TRBD1	CASSAYLLRDRESYEQYF	TGTGCCAGCAGTGCTTATCTCCTCCGGGACAGGGAGTCTTACGAGCAGTACTTC
few	14	TRBV15	TRBJ1-4	-	CATSRGRNNEKLFF	TGTGCCACCAGCAGAGGCAGAAATAATGAAAAACTGTTTTTT
-	16	TRBV7-6	TRBJ1-2	-	CASSLGEVPSNYGYTF	TGTGCCAGCAGCTTAGGGGAGGTCCCCTCTAACTATGGCTACACCTTC
-	12	TRBV18	TRBJ1-2	-	CASSPFGGGYTF	TGTGCCAGCTCACCATTCGGGGGGGGCTACACCTTC
-	18	TRBV5-1	TRBJ2-3	TRBD2	CASSLVPSGGAGTDTQYF	TGCGCCAGCAGCTTGGTGCCTAGCGGGGGGGCTGGCACAGATACGCAGTATTTT
once	16	TRBV6-6	TRBJ2-7	-	CASSSYRDRPSYEQYF	TGTGCCAGCAGTTCCTACAGGGACCGACCATCCTACGAGCAGTACTTC
-	17	TRBV5-4	TRBJ1-4	TRBD1	CASSLGLGTGGTEKLFF	TGTGCCAGCAGCCTCGGATTAGGGACAGGGGGAACTGAAAAACTGTTTTTT
-	13	TRBV10-1	TRBJ2-2	-	CARPQGSPGELFF	TGCGCCAGACCTCAGGGGTCCCCCGGGGAGCTGTTTTTT
-	15	TRBV5-1	TRBJ2-1	-	CASSSSVLTYNEQFF	TGCGCCAGCAGCTCTAGCGTCCTTACCTACAATGAGCAGTTCTTC
once	14	TRBV18	TRBJ1-2	TRBD1	CASSLTTGGYGCTF	TGTGCCAGCTCACTCACGACAGGGGGCTATGGCTGCACCTTC
-	15	TRBV6-6	TRBJ1-4	-	CASSFRGGTNEKLFF	TGTGCCAGCAGCTTTAGGGGTGGAACTAATGAAAAACTGTTTTTT
-	15	TRBV28	TRBJ2-3	TRBD2	CASSPSGGPTDTQYF	TGTGCCAGCAGTCCTAGCGGGGGGCCCACAGATACGCAGTATTTT
-	13	TRBV2	TRBJ2-3	-	CASKDRFTDTQYF	TGTGCCAGCAAGGACAGATTCACAGATACGCAGTATTTT
few	11	TRBV20-1	TRBJ1-1	-	CSAPVHTEAFF	TGCAGTGCCCCGGTCCACACTGAAGCTTTCTTT
-	14	TRBV19	TRBJ2-7	TRBD1	CASRPGGELYEQYF	TGTGCCAGTAGGCCAGGGGGCGAACTTTACGAGCAGTACTTC
-	14	TRBV6-5	TRBJ2-2	-	CASRIGPHTGELFF	TGTGCCAGCAGGATTGGGCCTCACACCGGGGAGCTGTTTTTT
-	14	TRBV10-3	TRBJ2-7	TRBD1	CAISPGQGTYEQYF	TGTGCCATCAGCCCGGGACAGGGGACCTACGAGCAGTACTTC
-	14	TRBV6-5	TRBJ1-1	-	CASSPDSGNTEAFF	TGTGCCAGCAGTCCGGACAGTGGGAACACTGAAGCTTTCTTT
-	12	TRBV29-1	TRBJ1-2	TRBD1	CSVEAGGYGYTF	TGCAGCGTTGAGGCAGGGGGATATGGCTACACCTTC
few	14	TRBV6-1	TRBJ2-7	-	CASSRLSGVGEQYF	TGTGCCAGCAGCCGTTTATCGGGGGTTGGCGAGCAGTACTTC
-	13	TRBV7-2	TRBJ2-1	-	CASSWGLSGGQFF	TGTGCCAGCAGCTGGGGACTTTCAGGGGGGCAGTTCTTC
-	15	TRBV7-6	TRBJ2-1	-	CASSTQPGVGNEQFF	TGTGCCAGCAGCACCCAACCGGGGGTGGGGAATGAGCAGTTCTTC
-	15	TRBV6-5	TRBJ1-1	TRBD1	CASSPPDRLNTEAFF	TGTGCCAGCAGTCCCCCGGACAGGTTGAACACTGAAGCTTTCTTT
-	15	TRBV5-1	TRBJ2-2	-	CASSANRVGTGELFF	TGCGCCAGCAGCGCCAACAGGGTCGGCACCGGGGAGCTGTTTTTT
once	17	TRBV15	TRBJ2-7	TRBD2	CATSRGTSGLGAYEQYF	TGTGCCACCAGCAGAGGGACTAGCGGATTGGGGGCTTACGAGCAGTACTTC
once	15	TRBV18	TRBJ1-5	-	CASSYGGAQNQPQHF	TGTGCCAGCTCCTACGGGGGTGCTCAAAATCAGCCCCAGCATTTT
-	16	TRBV4-1	TRBJ2-2	TRBD1	CASSEDRGPRGGELFF	TGCGCCAGCAGCGAAGACAGGGGGCCTCGGGGCGGGGAGCTGTTTTTT
-	15	TRBV2	TRBJ1-3	TRBD1	CASAVQGAIGNTIYF	TGTGCCAGCGCCGTACAGGGGGCGATTGGAAACACCATATATTTT
-	13	TRBV5-1	TRBJ1-1	-	CASSLSGVTEAFF	TGCGCCAGCAGCTTGAGCGGGGTGACTGAAGCTTTCTTT
-	12	TRBV6-5	TRBJ1-1	TRBD1	CASSSDRTEAFF	TGTGCCAGCAGTTCGGACAGGACCGAAGCTTTCTTT
-	17	TRBV5-1	TRBJ2-3	-	CASSEGRGGIGRDTQYF	TGCGCCAGCAGCGAAGGACGTGGCGGGATAGGGAGGGATACGCAGTATTTT
-	15	TRBV6-1	TRBJ1-5	TRBD1	CASRSSDRVNQPQHF	TGTGCCAGCAGATCCTCGGACAGGGTCAATCAGCCCCAGCATTTT
-	16	TRBV14	TRBJ1-2	-	CASSPTNTGFPYGYTF	TGTGCCAGCAGCCCAACTAACACCGGGTTCCCCTATGGCTACACCTTC
-	11	TRBV6-6	TRBJ1-5	-	CASSGNQPQHF	TGCGCCAGCAGCGGGAATCAGCCCCAGCATTTT